The 7 T cell receptor delta chains listed next were all sequenced from one sample in a study of Vδ1+ human thymocytes. General observations from the study: In the thymus, TRG and TRD repertoires looked highly polyclonal with Gaussian CDR3 lengths.

The template was reverse-transcribed extracted RNA. CDR3 amplicons came from multiplex PCR with pooled V-gene forward and constant-region reverse primers. TCRdb redid clone calling on the multiplex PCR reads using CATT. The sample yields fewer than 30,000 delta-chain clones, approximately 7% seen once. These receptors are not linked to any known antigen. Input material: Vdelta1+ gamma-delta thymocytes from the thymus. The subset here: FACS-sorted CD3+ TCRalphabeta- TCRVdelta1+ TCRVdelta2- thymocytes. These receptors were collected from a girl under three years old who had congenital heart surgery.

The chain joins TRDV1 to TRDJ1; 8 nucleotides agree with TRDD3. The CDR3 loop spans 23 amino acids. Germline values: CDR1 TSWWSYY, CDR2 QGS. V shed 2 bases, J shed 1 base, and the junction held 27 bases outside the gene matches. CDR3 sequence: CALGEVRGYSHWASLEGTDKLIF. The CDR3 DNA reads as TGTGCTCTTGGGGAAGTAAGGGGATACTCCCACTGGGCCTCCCTAGAGGGCACCGATAAACTCATCTTT.

By share, this clone ranks as medium-sized (0.01 to 0.1%). The chain links TRDV2 to TRDJ3; 11 positions agree with TRDD3. This CDR3 has 18 residues. J lost 0 bases, V lost 3 bases, and 3 bases had no gene match. Germline CDR1 is GEAIGNYY and CDR2 is EKD. The CDR3 bases are TGTGCCTGTGACGTACTGGGGGATAGCTCCTGGGACACCCGACAGATGTTTTTC. Its protein is CACDVLGDSSWDTRQMFF.

This clone counts as medium-sized (0.01 to 0.1%). The chain carries TRDV2 and TRDJ3, with 10 positions matching TRDD3. This CDR3 is 18 amino acids long. Germline CDR1 GEAIGNYY, CDR2 EKD. V dropped 0 bases and J dropped 8; count of bases not matched to a gene: 9. The chain's CDR3 is CACDTGWGILGHTRQMFF. Written as DNA, the CDR3 is TGTGCCTGTGACACCGGTTGGGGGATACTAGGGCACACCCGACAGATGTTTTTC.

This clone has more than one count but fewer than ten. This chain connects TRDV1 to TRDJ1; maybe TRDD3 (5 bases). Deletions cut 3 bases from V and 2 bases from J, with 16 bases between. The CDR3 runs 16 residues. From germline, CDR1 is TSWWSYY and CDR2 QGS. The CDR3 spells CALGDMTEGCTDKLIF. DNA of the CDR3: TGTGCTCTTGGGGATATGACTGAGGGATGTACCGATAAACTCATCTTT.

This clone was counted only a few times. V is TRDV1 and J is TRDJ1; perhaps TRDD3 as D (6 bases). The J gene was not available in TCRdb and was assigned here by matching the DNA to germline segments. The CDR3 loop spans 22 amino acids. V was pared by 1 base and J by 0 bases, with 30 bases between. Germline-derived CDR1 and CDR2 are TSWWSYY and QGS. The CDR3 protein is CALGERVRLPGDIGGDTDKLIF. The CDR3 nucleotides are TGTGCTCTTGGGGAACGGGTAAGGCTCCCTGGGGACATCGGCGGGGACACCGATAAACTCATCTTT.

This clone came up a few times. The V call is TRDV1, the J call TRDJ1, with D perhaps being TRDD2 or TRDD3 (5 bases each). CDR3 length: 22 amino acids. V shed 4 bases and J shed 9 bases, with 42 bases lying between them. Germline V gives CDR1 TSWWSYY, CDR2 QGS. The CDR3 DNA follows: TGTGCTCTTGGGGGACAAACGATCAAATTGCCACGCCTACTGGATCCCGCCTCCGAACTCATCTTT. The encoded protein is CALGGQTIKLPRLLDPASELIF.

The chain has TRDV1 and TRDJ1, with no clear D. The length of the CDR3 is 18 residues. Trimming pared 1 base from V and 0 bases from J, leaving 18 bases between. In germline, CDR1 is TSWWSYY, CDR2 QGS. CDR3 coding DNA: TGTGCTCTTGGGGAACAGAAGACTCCGGGAGTGTACACCGATAAACTCATCTTT. Residues: CALGEQKTPGVYTDKLIF.